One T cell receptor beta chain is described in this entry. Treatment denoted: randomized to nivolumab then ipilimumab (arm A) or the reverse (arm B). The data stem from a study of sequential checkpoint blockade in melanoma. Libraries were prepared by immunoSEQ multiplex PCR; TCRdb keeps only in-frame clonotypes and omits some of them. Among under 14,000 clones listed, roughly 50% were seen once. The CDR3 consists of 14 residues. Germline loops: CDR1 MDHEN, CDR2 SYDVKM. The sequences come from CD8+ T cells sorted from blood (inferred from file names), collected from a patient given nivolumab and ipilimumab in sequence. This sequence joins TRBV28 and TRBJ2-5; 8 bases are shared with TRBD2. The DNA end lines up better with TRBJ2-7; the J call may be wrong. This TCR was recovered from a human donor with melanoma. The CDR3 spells CASRYTSGSYEQYF. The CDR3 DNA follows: TGTGCCAGCAGGTATACTAGCGGCTCCTACGAGCAGTACTTC.